The 13 T cell receptor beta chains listed next were all sequenced from one sample in a study of technical replicates of blood from a few donors. Produced via immunoSEQ multiplex PCR; TCRdb's table is partial and in-frame only. The sample lists about 44,000 clones, over 95% occurring once. Sequenced sample: T cells isolated from PBMCs. The receptors here all came from a human donor in good health.

The gene calls are TRBV5-8 and TRBJ1-1, with 8 nucleotides matching TRBD1. J gave up 3 bases and V 0 bases, and 1 base lay outside the gene matches. This CDR3 is built from 14 residues. Germline V gene lookup returns CDR1 SGHTS and CDR2 YDEGEE. Written as DNA, the CDR3 is TGTGCCAGCAGCTTGGGACAGGGGTACACTGAAGCTTTCTTT. This sequence encodes CASSLGQGYTEAFF.

The genes are TRBV7-9 and TRBJ2-7, with 9 bases identical to TRBD2. Unmatched junction bases numbered 12, after V lost 1 base and J lost 5 bases. Germline V lookup: CDR1 SEHNR, CDR2 FQNEAQ (reference sequence). The CDR3 sequence is 17 residues long. The CDR3 reads CASSLVSGRPTNHEQYF. The DNA of the CDR3 is TGTGCCAGCAGCTTAGTAAGCGGGAGGCCCACAAATCACGAGCAGTACTTC.

The CDR3 nucleotides read TGTGCCAGCAGCTTAGGCAGGGGCTATGGCTACACCTTC. It yields the protein CASSLGRGYGYTF. This rearrangement joins TRBV7-2 to TRBJ1-2, with D perhaps matching TRBD1 (6 bases). The CDR3 loop spans 13 amino acids. Germline V CDR1 and CDR2: SGHTA, FQGNSA. The germline V and J ends were trimmed by 1 base and 4 bases, with 7 bases remaining between them.

V usage is TRBV7-2 and J usage is TRBJ2-7; D gene ambiguous. V gave up 3 bases and J gave up 0 bases, with 6 bases separating them. Germline V gives CDR1 SGHTA, CDR2 FQGNSA. The CDR3 runs to 13 residues. This chain's CDR3 is CASSFVSSYEQYF. For the CDR3, the DNA is TGTGCCAGCAGCTTCGTTAGCTCCTACGAGCAGTACTTC.

The chain joins TRBV19 to TRBJ1-5, with 10 bases aligning to TRBD1. Unmatched junction bases numbered 3, after V lost 4 bases and J lost 0 bases. Germline V gives CDR1 LNHDA, CDR2 SQIVND (reference sequence). This CDR3 contains 16 residues. CDR3 sequence (DNA): TGTGCCAGTAGTAGACAGGGGGCTAGTAGCAATCAGCCCCAGCATTTT. Translating it yields CASSRQGASSNQPQHF.

J is TRBJ1-1 and V is TRBV13; tentative D call: TRBD1 (6 bases). Trimming shortened V by 5 bases and J by 1 base, and 8 bases separated the two germline ends. Germline V gene sequence: CDR1 PRHDT, CDR2 FYEKMQ (reference sequence). The CDR3 covers 13 residues. The CDR3 DNA reads as TGTGCCAGCAGCCCCAGGGGGAACACTGAAGCTTTCTTT. Translating gives CASSPRGNTEAFF.

In this sample, this clone turned up once. The chain combines TRBV10-3 with TRBJ2-4, with TRBD2 identical over 7 bases. This CDR3 region has 14 residues. CDR1 and CDR2 (germline): ENHRY, SYGVKD. J was trimmed by 9 bases and V by 4 bases; bases with no gene match: 9. As DNA, the CDR3 is TGTGCCATCAGTGGAACGGGAGGCTCCGGCATTCAGTACTTC. Translation: CAISGTGGSGIQYF.

The chain carries TRBV11-2 and TRBJ1-1, with D possibly being TRBD1 (5 bases). V was pared by 0 bases and J by 4 bases, with 6 bases between. The CDR3 is 13 residues long. Germline-derived CDR1 and CDR2 are SGHAT and FQNNGV. The CDR3 region is CASSLDRATEAFF. The DNA for the CDR3 is TGTGCCAGCAGCTTAGACAGGGCCACTGAAGCTTTCTTT.

V and J are TRBV4-1 and TRBJ1-1, with TRBD1 matching over 9 bases. With 2 bases clipped from V and 4 bases from J, the junction kept 5 bases outside the gene matches. The CDR3 has 15 residues. Germline-derived CDR1 and CDR2 are MGHRA and YSYEKL. Here the CDR3 DNA reads TGCGCCAGCAGCCAACTTTTGACAGGGGGCACTGAAGCTTTCTTT. Protein: CASSQLLTGGTEAFF.

This chain uses TRBV28 with TRBJ1-1; the match to TRBD1 covers 10 bases. The ends lost 4 bases at V and 4 bases at J; junction bases unmatched: 15. CDR3 length: 18 residues. In germline, CDR1 is MDHEN, CDR2 SYDVKM. CDR3 in amino acids: CASSSPSAGTGEGTEAFF. CDR3 nucleotides: TGTGCCAGCAGTTCGCCCTCCGCCGGGACAGGGGAGGGCACTGAAGCTTTCTTT.

The genes are TRBV9 and TRBJ2-5, with TRBD1 as a possible D gene (5 bases). Trimming removed 2 bases from V and 2 bases from J, with 13 bases in between. Germline CDR1 reads SGDLS; CDR2 reads YYNGEE. The CDR3 totals 15 residues. For the CDR3, the DNA is TGTGCCAGCAGCGTGAAAGGACACGTACAAGAGACCCAGTACTTC. It specifies CASSVKGHVQETQYF.

The V call is TRBV6-5, the J call TRBJ1-1; 8 bases line up with TRBD1. The CDR3 loop spans 16 amino acids. The V gene's germline CDR1 is MNHEY and CDR2 SVGAGI. With 4 bases clipped from V and 2 bases from J, the junction kept 9 bases outside the gene matches. The CDR3 loop is CASSSPPTGVNTEAFF. The CDR3 DNA reads TGTGCCAGCAGTTCCCCGCCGACAGGGGTAAACACTGAAGCTTTCTTT.

The gene calls are TRBV7-2 and TRBJ1-4, with unresolved D. Germline CDR1 is SGHTA and CDR2 is FQGNSA. V lost 5 bases to trimming and J lost 7 bases, with 14 bases between them. CDR3 length: 14 residues. CDR3 DNA sequence: TGTGCCAGCAGCCCAAGTTTCGGTGGTGAAAAACTGTTTTTT. It codes for CASSPSFGGEKLFF.